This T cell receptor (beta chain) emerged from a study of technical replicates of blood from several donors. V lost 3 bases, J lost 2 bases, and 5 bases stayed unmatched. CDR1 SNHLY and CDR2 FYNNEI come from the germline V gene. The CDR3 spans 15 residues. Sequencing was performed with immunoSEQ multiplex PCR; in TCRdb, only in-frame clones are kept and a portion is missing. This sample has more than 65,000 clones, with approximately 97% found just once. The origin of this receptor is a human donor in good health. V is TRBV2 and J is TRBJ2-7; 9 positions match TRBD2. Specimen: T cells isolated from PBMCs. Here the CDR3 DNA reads TGTGCCAGCAGTGAGACGAGACTAGCGGCCTACGAGCAGTACTTC. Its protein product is CASSETRLAAYEQYF.